This T cell receptor beta chain was captured by sequencing in a study of blood T cell repertoires in COVID-19. Participant-given clinical history determined each cohort assignment. Germline V lookup: CDR1 DFQATT, CDR2 SNEGSKA (reference sequence). Deletions cut 2 bases from V and 1 base from J, with 2 bases between. The CDR3 covers 11 residues. The method was immunoSEQ multiplex PCR; TCRdb's version includes in-frame clones alone and lacks a portion of them. This table has roughly 370,000 clones, 85% to 90% appearing once. The sequenced material came from PBMCs or T cells enriched from blood (not recorded which). The TCR comes from a woman aged 50 to 65 who had recovered from COVID-19. V gene TRBV20-1 combines with J gene TRBJ1-1; D not certain. CDR3 coding DNA: TGCAGTGCTAGACAGAACACTGAAGCTTTCTTT. As protein: CSARQNTEAFF.